The present entry profiles one TCR beta chain with its context. Its target is unknown. The data were produced by immunoSEQ multiplex PCR, yet TCRdb's version contains in-frame clones alone and is incomplete. Of about 97,000 clones listed, approximately 88% are singletons. V was trimmed by 4 bases and J by 0 bases, leaving 7 bases between them. CDR3 length: 13 residues. Germline values: CDR1 KGHSH, CDR2 LQKENI. The sample is drawn from a study of PD-1 blockade in classical Hodgkin lymphoma. Study conclusions and caveats: A significant rise in TCR diversity was seen by C4D1 for CD4+ cells but not for CD8+ cells. Newly diagnosed and completely responding patients shared comparable baseline diversity. Those starting nivolumab under 1 year post-ASCT were excluded.

Each of the patients experienced relapse following autologous stem cell transplantation, and their brentuximab vedotin exposure differed. Patients reached a best response of complete response, partial response or progressive disease. V gene TRBV18 combines with J gene TRBJ2-7; no firm D call. Sequenced here: peripheral blood mononuclear cells (PBMCs), sampled at baseline. This clonotype was obtained from a human donor with classical Hodgkin lymphoma. CDR3 in amino acids: CASSRYASYEQYF. CDR3 nucleotides: TGTGCCAGCTCACGCTACGCCTCCTACGAGCAGTACTTC.